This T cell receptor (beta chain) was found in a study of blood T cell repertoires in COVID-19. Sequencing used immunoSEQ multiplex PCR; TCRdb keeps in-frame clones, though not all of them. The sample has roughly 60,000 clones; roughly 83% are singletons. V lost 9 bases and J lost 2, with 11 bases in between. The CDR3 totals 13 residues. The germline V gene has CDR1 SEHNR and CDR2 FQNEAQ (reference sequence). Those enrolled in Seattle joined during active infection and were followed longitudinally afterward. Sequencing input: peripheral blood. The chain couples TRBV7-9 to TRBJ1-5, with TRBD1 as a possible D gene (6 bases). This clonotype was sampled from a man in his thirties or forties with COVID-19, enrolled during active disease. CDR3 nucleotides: TGTGCCAGTAGGGGGGGTGGCAATCAGCCCCAGCATTTT. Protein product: CASRGGGNQPQHF.